Following are 2 T cell receptor beta chains from one sample sequenced in a study of T-cell reconstitution after alpha-beta-depleted transplantation in children. A library of TCRbeta sequences, prepared with unique molecular identifiers, was generated. One entry per CDR3 protein, called by TCRdb with MiXCR from the PCR reads. The data hold about 230,000 distinct CDR3 sequences, with about 9.2% observed a single time. Sequences were derived from PBMCs from the stem cell graft donor, sampled from the stem cell graft. The receptors here all came from a human donor who donated a stem cell graft to a child with acute lymphoblastic leukemia.

In its sample, this clonotype was seen many times. The rearrangement links TRBV3-1 to TRBJ2-5; D ambiguous. Germline CDR1 LGHDT, CDR2 YNNKEL (reference sequence). The CDR3 has 14 residues. The ends were cut back, 4 bases at V and 1 base at J, with 10 bases in the middle. The CDR3 here is CASSPTFRQETQYF. The CDR3 bases are TGTGCCAGCAGCCCTACCTTCCGCCAAGAGACCCAGTACTTC.

This clonotype was detected ten times or more. The chain couples TRBV2 to TRBJ1-1; D possibly corresponds to TRBD1 (5 bases). The germline CDR1 and CDR2 sequences are SNHLY and FYNNEI. The V end lost 4 bases, the J end lost 0 bases, and 9 bases lay between the germline ends. This CDR3 region has 14 residues. CDR3 sequence (DNA): TGTGCCAGCAGTGGAGGGACTATGAACACTGAAGCTTTCTTT. It is translated as CASSGGTMNTEAFF.